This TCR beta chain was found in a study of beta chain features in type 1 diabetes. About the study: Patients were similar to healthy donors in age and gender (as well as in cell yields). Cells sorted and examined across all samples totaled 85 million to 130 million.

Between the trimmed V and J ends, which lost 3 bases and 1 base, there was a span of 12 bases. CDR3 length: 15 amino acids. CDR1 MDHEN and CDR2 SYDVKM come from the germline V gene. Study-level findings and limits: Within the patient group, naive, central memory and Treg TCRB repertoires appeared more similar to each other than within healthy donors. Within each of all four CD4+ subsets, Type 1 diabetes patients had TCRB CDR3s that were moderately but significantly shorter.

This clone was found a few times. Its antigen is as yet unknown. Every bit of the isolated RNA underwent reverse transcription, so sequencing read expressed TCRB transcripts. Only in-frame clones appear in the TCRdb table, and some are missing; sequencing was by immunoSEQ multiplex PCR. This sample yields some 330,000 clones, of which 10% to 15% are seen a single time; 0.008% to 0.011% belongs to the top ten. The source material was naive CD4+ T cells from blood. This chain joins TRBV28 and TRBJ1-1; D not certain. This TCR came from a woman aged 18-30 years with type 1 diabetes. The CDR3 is CASSFFLGGNTEAFF. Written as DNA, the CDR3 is TGTGCCAGCAGTTTTTTCCTCGGAGGGAACACTGAAGCTTTCTTT.